The TCR beta chain described here comes from a study of blood T cell repertoires in COVID-19. About the research overall: Both acute and convalescent COVID-19 samples were obtained from the United States, Italy and Spain.

As processed by the authors: Reference gene primer amplification yielded estimated nucleated cell counts. Sequenced by immunoSEQ multiplex PCR; TCRdb stores in-frame clones only, minus some. Clone size and the V and J calls come from that table; the DNA yielded D and trimming. The sample holds roughly 410,000 clones, approximately 89% seen once. V gave up 5 bases and J gave up 0 bases, with 11 bases separating them. The CDR3 loop spans 15 amino acids. Germline V gene lookup returns CDR1 SGHVS and CDR2 FNYEAQ. Patients in Seattle were enrolled during active infection, then followed longitudinally. The source material was peripheral blood. The chain has TRBV7-6 and TRBJ1-3, with D perhaps matching TRBD1 (6 bases). This TCR was sampled from a woman aged 40 to 49 with COVID-19, enrolled during active disease. CDR3 nucleotides: TGTGCCAGCAGCCGCGGACAGCTCTCTGGAAACACCATATATTTT. This gives the protein CASSRGQLSGNTIYF.